Shown below are 6 T cell receptor beta chains from a single sample sequenced in a study of blood T cells in healthy people across ages. Together with a sample-barcoded 5' primer, a J-beta primer mix was included in a second PCR lasting about 6 to 11 cycles. TCRdb re-analysed the 5' RACE reads in MiXCR, keeping a single row per CDR3 protein. Found here are about 1.7 million distinct CDR3 sequences, about 30% of them singletons; the top ten hold over 7%. Sequenced material: blood. These receptors all stem from a woman aged 25-40 years in good health.

This clonotype has more than one count but fewer than ten. The chain recombines TRBV29-1 with TRBJ2-5; D is unclear. The CDR3 extends over 12 amino acids. The germline CDR1 and CDR2 sequences are SQVTM and ANQGSEA. Trimming left V 6 bases short and J 4 bases short, with 12 bases between. CDR3 residues: CSVIQDAETQYF. The CDR3 DNA reads as TGCAGCGTAATCCAGGATGCAGAGACCCAGTACTTC.

The V call is TRBV29-1, the J call TRBJ2-1; 10 nucleotides agree with TRBD1. V was clipped by 3 bases and J by 8 bases; unmatched bases: 7. This CDR3 has 14 residues. Germline V lookup: CDR1 SQVTM, CDR2 ANQGSEA. The CDR3 here is CSVEGQGSIDEQFF. The CDR3 nucleotides read TGCAGCGTTGAGGGACAGGGGAGTATAGATGAGCAGTTCTTC.

The CDR3 DNA sequence: TGTGCCAGCAGCTTAAGCCATCTAGGCGGGGGGCAGGAGTATGAGCAGTTCTTC. Its translation is CASSLSHLGGGQEYEQFF. The genes are TRBV7-9 and TRBJ2-1, with TRBD2 matching over 8 bases. There are 18 residues in the CDR3. The germline V gene has CDR1 SEHNR and CDR2 FQNEAQ (reference sequence). J gave up 8 bases and V 2 bases, and 17 bases lay outside the gene matches. The full variable domain, in which reference TRBV7-9 and TRBJ2-1 provide the parts outside the CDR3, is DTGVSQNPRHKITKRGQNVTFRCDPISEHNRLYWYRQTLGQGPEFLTYFQNEAQLEKSRLLSDRFSAERPKGSFSTLEIQRTEQGDSAMYLCASSLSHLGGGQEYEQFFGPGTRLTVL.

This clonotype was recorded many times. The chain combines TRBV5-1 with TRBJ2-1; possibly TRBD2 for D (6 bases). The CDR3 spans 15 residues. V was cut by 5 bases and J by 2 bases, with 14 bases left in between. Per germline, CDR1 SGHRS and CDR2 YFSETQ. The CDR3 reads CASSDGRGTYNEQFF. The DNA of the CDR3 is TGCGCCAGCAGTGATGGGCGGGGAACCTACAATGAGCAGTTCTTC. The entire variable domain, with the rest obtained from reference TRBV5-1 and TRBJ2-1, is as follows: KAGVTQTPRYLIKTRGQQVTLSCSPISGHRSVSWYQQTPGQGLQFLFEYFSETQRNKGNFPGRFSGRQFSNSRSEMNVSTLELGDSALYLCASSDGRGTYNEQFFGPGTRLTVL.

The chain joins TRBV7-2 to TRBJ2-5, with TRBD2 matching over 10 bases. The length of the CDR3 is 17 residues. Trimming removed 3 bases from V and 1 base from J; junction bases left unmatched: 8. Germline V gives CDR1 SGHTA, CDR2 FQGNSA. The CDR3 sequence: CASSFGSGTSVQETQYF. The CDR3 DNA reads TGTGCCAGCAGCTTCGGTAGCGGGACTAGCGTCCAAGAGACCCAGTACTTC.

This clonotype was counted many times. The J gene is TRBJ2-1, the V gene TRBV5-1; TRBD2 is a possible D gene (6 bases). V lost 4 bases, J lost 4 bases, and 12 bases lay in between. The CDR3 is 14 amino acids. The germline V gene encodes CDR1 SGHRS and CDR2 YFSETQ. The CDR3 sequence is CASSEGLDYNEQFF. The CDR3 DNA follows: TGCGCCAGCAGCGAGGGACTTGATTACAATGAGCAGTTCTTC. The full variable domain, completed using reference TRBV5-1 and TRBJ2-1, is KAGVTQTPRYLIKTRGQQVTLSCSPISGHRSVSWYQQTPGQGLQFLFEYFSETQRNKGNFPGRFSGRQFSNSRSEMNVSTLELGDSALYLCASSEGLDYNEQFFGPGTRLTVL.